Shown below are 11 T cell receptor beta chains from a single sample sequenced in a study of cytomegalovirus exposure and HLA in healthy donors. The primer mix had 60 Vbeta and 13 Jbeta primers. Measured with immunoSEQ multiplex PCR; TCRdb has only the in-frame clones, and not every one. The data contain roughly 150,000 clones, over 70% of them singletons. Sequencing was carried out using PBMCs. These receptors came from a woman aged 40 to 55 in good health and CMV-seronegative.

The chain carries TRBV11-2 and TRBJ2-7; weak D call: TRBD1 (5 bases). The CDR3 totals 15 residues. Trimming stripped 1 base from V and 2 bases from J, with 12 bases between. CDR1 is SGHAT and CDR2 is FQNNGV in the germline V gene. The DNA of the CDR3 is TGTGCCAGCAGCTTAGCGGCAGGACACGCCTACGAGCAGTACTTC. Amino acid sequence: CASSLAAGHAYEQYF.

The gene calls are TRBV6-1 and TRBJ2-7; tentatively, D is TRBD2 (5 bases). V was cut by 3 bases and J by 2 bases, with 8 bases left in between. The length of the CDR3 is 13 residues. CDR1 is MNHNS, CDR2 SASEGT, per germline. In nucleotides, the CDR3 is TGTGCCAGCAGTGAGGCTAGCCCCTACGAGCAGTACTTC. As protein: CASSEASPYEQYF.

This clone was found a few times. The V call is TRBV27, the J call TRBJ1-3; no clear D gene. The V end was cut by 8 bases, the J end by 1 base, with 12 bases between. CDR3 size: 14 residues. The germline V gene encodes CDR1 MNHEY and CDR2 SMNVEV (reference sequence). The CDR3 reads CASQRTGSGNTIYF. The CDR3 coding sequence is TGTGCCAGCCAGAGAACGGGGTCTGGAAACACCATATATTTT.

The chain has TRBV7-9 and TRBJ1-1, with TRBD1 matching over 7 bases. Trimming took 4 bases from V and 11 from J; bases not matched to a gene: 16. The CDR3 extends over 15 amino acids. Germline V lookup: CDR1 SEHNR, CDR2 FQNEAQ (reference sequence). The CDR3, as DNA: TGTGCCAGCAGCTCCTCGTTCAGGGGGGTGGGGGTTGCTTTCTTT. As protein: CASSSSFRGVGVAFF.

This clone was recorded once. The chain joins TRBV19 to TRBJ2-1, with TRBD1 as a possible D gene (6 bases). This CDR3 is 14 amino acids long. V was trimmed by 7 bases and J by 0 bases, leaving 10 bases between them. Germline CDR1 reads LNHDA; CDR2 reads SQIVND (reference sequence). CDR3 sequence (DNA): TGTGCCAGTACCCTACAGGGCTCCTACAATGAGCAGTTCTTC. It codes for CASTLQGSYNEQFF.

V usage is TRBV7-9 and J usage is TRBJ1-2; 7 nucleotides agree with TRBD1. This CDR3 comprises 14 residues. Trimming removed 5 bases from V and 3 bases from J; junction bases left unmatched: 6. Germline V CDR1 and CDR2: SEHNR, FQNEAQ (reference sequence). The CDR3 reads CASSPPGQDYGYTF. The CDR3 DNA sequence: TGTGCCAGCAGCCCCCCTGGACAGGACTATGGCTACACCTTC.

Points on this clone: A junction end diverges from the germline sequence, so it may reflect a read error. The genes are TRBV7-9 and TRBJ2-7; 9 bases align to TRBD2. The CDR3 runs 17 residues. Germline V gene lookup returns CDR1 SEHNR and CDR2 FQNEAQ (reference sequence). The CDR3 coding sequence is TGTTCCAGCAGCTTAGCCCTTTCTGGCGGGAGGGGCTACGAGCAGTACTTC. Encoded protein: CSSSLALSGGRGYEQYF.

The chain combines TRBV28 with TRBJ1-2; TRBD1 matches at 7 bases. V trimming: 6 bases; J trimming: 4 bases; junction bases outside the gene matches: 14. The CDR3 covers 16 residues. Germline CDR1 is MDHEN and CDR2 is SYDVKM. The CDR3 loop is CASRRQGSFITYGYTF. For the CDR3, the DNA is TGTGCCAGCAGGCGACAGGGAAGTTTTATTACCTATGGCTACACCTTC.

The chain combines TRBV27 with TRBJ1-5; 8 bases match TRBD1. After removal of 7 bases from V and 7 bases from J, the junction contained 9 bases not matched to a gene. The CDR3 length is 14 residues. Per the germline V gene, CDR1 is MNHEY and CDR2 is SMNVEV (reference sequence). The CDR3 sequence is CASTSGGRGQPQHF. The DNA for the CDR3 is TGTGCCAGCACCTCAGGGGGCCGGGGACAGCCCCAGCATTTT.

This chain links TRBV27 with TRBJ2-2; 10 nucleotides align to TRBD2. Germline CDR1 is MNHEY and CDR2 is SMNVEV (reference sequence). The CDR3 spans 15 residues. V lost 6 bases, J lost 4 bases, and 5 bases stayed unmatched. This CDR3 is CASRLAGTFTGELFF. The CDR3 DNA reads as TGTGCCAGCAGACTAGCGGGGACTTTCACCGGGGAGCTGTTTTTT.

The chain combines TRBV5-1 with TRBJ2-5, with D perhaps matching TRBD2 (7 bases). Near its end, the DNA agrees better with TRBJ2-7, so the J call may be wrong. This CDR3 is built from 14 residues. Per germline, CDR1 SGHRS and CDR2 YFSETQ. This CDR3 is CASSPGGGQYEQYF. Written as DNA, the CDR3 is TGCGCCAGCAGCCCTGGGGGGGGCCAGTACGAGCAGTACTTC.